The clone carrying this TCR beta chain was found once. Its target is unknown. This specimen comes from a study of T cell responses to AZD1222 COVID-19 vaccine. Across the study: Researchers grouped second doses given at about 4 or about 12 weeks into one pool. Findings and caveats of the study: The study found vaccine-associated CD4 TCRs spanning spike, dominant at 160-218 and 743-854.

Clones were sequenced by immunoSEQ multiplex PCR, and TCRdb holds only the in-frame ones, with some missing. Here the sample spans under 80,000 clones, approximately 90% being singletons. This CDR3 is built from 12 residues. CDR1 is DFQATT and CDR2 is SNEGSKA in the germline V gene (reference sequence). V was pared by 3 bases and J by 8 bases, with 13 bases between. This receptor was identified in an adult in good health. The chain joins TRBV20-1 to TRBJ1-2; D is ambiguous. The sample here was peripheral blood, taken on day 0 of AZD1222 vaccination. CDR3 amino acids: CSASLITRGYTF. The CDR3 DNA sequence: TGCAGTGCTAGTCTCATAACGCGCGGCTACACCTTC.